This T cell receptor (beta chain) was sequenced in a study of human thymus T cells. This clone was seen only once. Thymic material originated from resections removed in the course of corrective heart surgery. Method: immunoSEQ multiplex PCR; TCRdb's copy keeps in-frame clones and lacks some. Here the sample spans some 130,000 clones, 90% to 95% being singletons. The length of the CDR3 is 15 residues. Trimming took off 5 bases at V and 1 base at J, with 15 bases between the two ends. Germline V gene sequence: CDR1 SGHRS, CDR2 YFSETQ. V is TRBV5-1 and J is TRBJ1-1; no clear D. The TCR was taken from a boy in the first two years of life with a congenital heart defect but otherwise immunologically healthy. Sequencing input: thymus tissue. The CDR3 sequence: CASSEIKRSNTEAFF. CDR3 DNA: TGCGCCAGCAGTGAGATCAAGAGGTCGAACACTGAAGCTTTCTTT.